This entry concerns a single T cell receptor (beta chain). Its antigen is still unknown. This record belongs to a study of cytomegalovirus exposure and HLA in healthy donors. Study results and limitations: While the bulk of TCR sequences proved rare, some public TCRs turned up in many donors.

Primers: 60 Vbeta forward and 13 Jbeta reverse. The table came from immunoSEQ multiplex PCR; TCRdb's copy has only in-frame clones and leaves some out. The profile covers about 130,000 clones, with approximately 80% appearing a single time and over 2.5% taken by the ten largest. V lost 0 bases to trimming and J lost 10 bases; unmatched junction nucleotides: 14. In germline, CDR1 is SGHRS, CDR2 YFSETQ. The CDR3 spans 18 residues. The clonotype comes from a man aged 40-50 years in good health and CMV-seronegative. Material for sequencing was PBMCs. The chain carries TRBV5-1 and TRBJ2-1; the match to TRBD2 covers 12 bases. The chain's CDR3 is CASSLGYGTSGSGEEQFF. CDR3 sequence (DNA): TGCGCCAGCAGCTTGGGTTATGGGACTAGCGGGTCAGGGGAAGAGCAGTTCTTC.